The next 24 T cell receptor beta chains were all read from a single sample in a study of OX40 agonist ivuxolimab in advanced cancers. The protocol was immunoSEQ multiplex PCR, while the TCRdb copy is restricted to in-frame clones and leaves out a portion. The sample yields tens of thousands of clones, around 83% seen once. The source material was CD4+ or CD8+ T cells sorted from blood, sampled in a trial of the OX40 agonist ivuxolimab. These receptors were taken from an adult with an advanced solid tumor such as melanoma, head and neck, liver or kidney cancer.

The J gene is TRBJ2-1, the V gene TRBV4-2; 12 positions agree with TRBD2. CDR1 and CDR2 (germline): LGHNA, YNFKEQ. Trimming took 1 base from V and 7 from J; bases not matched to a gene: 11. This CDR3 has 18 amino acids. The CDR3 coding sequence is TGTGCCAGCAGCCAAGTGGTAGGGGAGACTAGCGGGGGTAATGAGCAGTTCTTC. Encoded protein: CASSQVVGETSGGNEQFF.

The rearrangement joins TRBV18 to TRBJ2-5; weak D call: TRBD2 (5 bases). V lost 0 bases and J 3 bases, leaving 14 bases between the germline ends. The CDR3 covers 16 residues. In germline, CDR1 is KGHSH, CDR2 LQKENI. CDR3 in DNA: TGTGCCAGCTCACCACCGGTGGCTAGCAGAAAAGAGACCCAGTACTTC. Its protein product is CASSPPVASRKETQYF.

This clone was counted a few times. As DNA, the CDR3 is TGTGCCAGCAGCTTAGCGTACAATCTCCAAGCTTTCTTT. Residues: CASSLAYNLQAFF. The chain carries TRBV7-2 and TRBJ1-1; D not resolved. Germline lookup yields CDR1 SGHTA and CDR2 FQGNSA. The CDR3 is 13 amino acids. Between the trimmed V and J ends, which lost 0 bases and 9 bases, there was a span of 11 bases.

The chain employs TRBV27 and TRBJ2-5; possible D gene TRBD1, 6 bases. CDR3 length: 16 amino acids. Between the trimmed V and J ends, which lost 7 bases and 7 bases, there was a span of 25 bases. Germline CDR1 reads MNHEY; CDR2 reads SMNVEV (reference sequence). The CDR3 region is CASNSRWTDGFGTQYF. The CDR3 coding sequence is TGTGCCAGCAACTCTCGGTGGACAGATGGCTTTGGGACCCAGTACTTC.

This chain joins TRBV18 and TRBJ2-7, with a tentative D call TRBD2 (7 bases). The V gene's germline CDR1 is KGHSH and CDR2 LQKENI. This CDR3 contains 14 residues. V lost 6 bases to trimming and J lost 0 bases, with 12 bases between them. The CDR3 here is CASSAGAPSYEQYF. CDR3 DNA: TGTGCCAGCTCTGCGGGGGCCCCCTCCTACGAGCAGTACTTC.

In nucleotides, the CDR3 is TGTGCCAGCAGCCAAGCCGCGAGCTCTGGAAACACCATATATTTT. Encoded protein: CASSQAASSGNTIYF. This chain joins TRBV4-2 and TRBJ1-3; D gene unclear. V shed 1 base and J shed 0 bases, with 7 bases lying between them. The CDR3 is made up of 15 amino acids. CDR1 and CDR2 (germline): LGHNA, YNFKEQ.

The gene calls are TRBV6-5 and TRBJ2-7, with 7 bases identical to TRBD1. CDR1 is MNHEY and CDR2 is SVGAGI in the germline V gene. This CDR3 is built from 13 residues. After removal of 6 bases from V and 4 bases from J, the junction contained 6 bases not matched to a gene. DNA for the CDR3: TGTGCCAGCAGGGACGACAGGGCGTACGAGCAGTACTTC. As protein: CASRDDRAYEQYF.

The chain joins TRBV19 to TRBJ2-3, with D possibly matching TRBD1 (5 bases). V dropped 5 bases and J dropped 2 bases, with 11 bases sitting between them. The CDR3 consists of 14 residues. Germline V gives CDR1 LNHDA, CDR2 SQIVND (reference sequence). CDR3 sequence (DNA): TGTGCCAGTAGTGAAGGGGCGGCCACAGATACGCAGTATTTT. It codes for CASSEGAATDTQYF.

The chain recombines TRBV7-9 with TRBJ2-5, with 7 bases fitting TRBD2. The DNA end favors TRBJ2-7, so the J call may be wrong. In germline, CDR1 is SEHNR, CDR2 FQNEAQ (reference sequence). The CDR3 loop spans 14 amino acids. This CDR3 is CASSSGGRSYEQYF. The CDR3 coding sequence is TGTGCCAGCAGCTCGGGGGGTCGCTCCTACGAGCAGTACTTC.

The V and J genes are TRBV7-2 and TRBJ2-5; D gene uncertain. The germline gives CDR1 SGHTA, CDR2 FQGNSA. The CDR3 extends over 13 amino acids. The V end lost 0 bases, the J end lost 5 bases, and 7 bases lay between the germline ends. The CDR3 loop reads CASSLARMETQYF. The CDR3 bases are TGTGCCAGCAGCTTAGCGCGAATGGAGACCCAGTACTTC.

The J gene is TRBJ2-1, the V gene TRBV2; no clear D. This CDR3 contains 11 residues. Per the germline V gene, CDR1 is SNHLY and CDR2 is FYNNEI. Trimming removed 5 bases at V and 9 bases at J, with 8 bases between. The CDR3 nucleotides are TGTGCCAGCAGTAAGACACCTGAGCAGTTCTTC. Amino acids: CASSKTPEQFF.

The chain joins TRBV5-6 to TRBJ1-5; D remains unclear. Trimming cost V 6 bases and J 2 bases, with 9 bases left between them. Germline assignment: CDR1 SGHDT and CDR2 YYEEEE. The CDR3 consists of 13 residues. CDR3 coding DNA: TGTGCCAGCACCTCGGGTCGCAATCAGCCCCAGCATTTT. Translated, it gives CASTSGRNQPQHF.

The chain employs TRBV10-2 and TRBJ2-5; D perhaps matches TRBD2 (5 bases). V lost 7 bases, J lost 5 bases, and 23 bases lay in between. CDR3 length equals 16 residues. CDR1 is WSHSY and CDR2 is SAAADI in the germline V gene. CDR3 nucleotide sequence: TGCGCCAGCAAATTCTCGGGGAGCCTTGACTGGGAGACCCAGTACTTC. Its translation is CASKFSGSLDWETQYF.

The rearrangement uses TRBV7-9 and TRBJ2-3; 10 bases are shared with TRBD1. J gave up 4 bases and V 5 bases, and 9 bases lay outside the gene matches. The CDR3 loop spans 16 amino acids. Germline CDR1 is SEHNR and CDR2 is FQNEAQ (reference sequence). The DNA of the CDR3 is TGTGCCAGCAGCGATCCGGGACAGGGGTCGGCAGATACGCAGTATTTT. It yields the protein CASSDPGQGSADTQYF.

The chain is built from TRBV5-1 and TRBJ1-4; 8 bases agree with TRBD1. CDR1 is SGHRS, CDR2 YFSETQ, per germline. The V gene end was trimmed by 4 bases and the J gene end by 0 bases; junction bases not matched to a gene: 8. This CDR3 has 17 residues. The CDR3 coding sequence is TGCGCCAGCAGCCCCGGGACAGGCACCTCAACTAATGAAAAACTGTTTTTT. Translated: CASSPGTGTSTNEKLFF.

The V gene is TRBV28, the J gene TRBJ2-4; 8 bases match TRBD1. The CDR3 has 15 amino acids. CDR1 is MDHEN and CDR2 is SYDVKM in the germline V gene. The junction had 10 bases not matched to a gene; V was cut back by 6 bases and J by 6 bases. The CDR3: CASRPQGARRNIQYF. In DNA, the CDR3 is TGTGCCAGCAGACCCCAGGGGGCGCGGAGAAACATTCAGTACTTC.

The chain recombines TRBV2 with TRBJ2-2; D remains ambiguous. There are 15 residues in the CDR3. V was shortened by 0 bases and J by 7 bases, with 12 bases between the two germline ends. Germline V gene lookup returns CDR1 SNHLY and CDR2 FYNNEI. The CDR3 is CASSEAKAGLGELFF. CDR3 nucleotide sequence: TGTGCCAGCAGTGAAGCGAAGGCAGGCCTCGGGGAGCTGTTTTTT.

This chain links TRBV19 with TRBJ1-1; D gene unclear. Germline V gene lookup returns CDR1 LNHDA and CDR2 SQIVND (reference sequence). Trimming stripped 6 bases from V and 2 bases from J, with 7 bases between. The length of the CDR3 is 12 residues. This CDR3 is CASSRLNTEAFF. The DNA of the CDR3 is TGTGCCAGTAGCCGACTAAACACTGAAGCTTTCTTT.

V gene TRBV7-3 combines with J gene TRBJ2-3; possible D gene TRBD2, 5 bases. The CDR3 spans 15 residues. In germline, CDR1 is SGHTA, CDR2 FQGTGA. The V end lost 0 bases, the J end lost 0 bases, and 7 bases lay between the germline ends. The CDR3 DNA reads TGTGCCAGCAGCTTAACTTGGAGGAGCACAGATACGCAGTATTTT. It translates to CASSLTWRSTDTQYF.

This clone was recorded only once. The chain joins TRBV5-1 to TRBJ1-1; possible D gene TRBD1, 6 bases. Germline values: CDR1 SGHRS, CDR2 YFSETQ. Trimming removed 1 base from V and 1 base from J, with 8 bases in between. The CDR3 consists of 14 residues. The CDR3 bases are TGCGCCAGCAGCTTGTCACAGGGGAACACTGAAGCTTTCTTT. It specifies CASSLSQGNTEAFF.

CDR3 sequence reads: CASRLSLAASYNEQFF. The CDR3, as DNA: TGCGCCAGCAGACTCTCATTAGCAGCCTCCTACAATGAGCAGTTCTTC. The gene calls are TRBV5-1 and TRBJ2-1; no reliable D call. Germline assignment: CDR1 SGHRS and CDR2 YFSETQ. The length of the CDR3 is 16 residues. With 5 bases removed from V and 0 bases from J, the gap between germline ends came to 15 bases.

The chain employs TRBV7-6 and TRBJ2-1; D might be TRBD1 (6 bases). Germline V gene lookup returns CDR1 SGHVS and CDR2 FNYEAQ. The V end lost 5 bases, the J end lost 6 bases, and 14 bases lay between the germline ends. This CDR3 spans 14 amino acids. The DNA for the CDR3 is TGTGCCAGCAGCGTTATGGACAGATCCAATGAGCAGTTCTTC. Translated: CASSVMDRSNEQFF.

Only a few counts were recorded for this clone. This rearrangement joins TRBV28 to TRBJ2-7; TRBD2 matches at 15 bases. V was clipped by 6 bases and J by 5 bases; unmatched bases: 5. CDR3 length: 15 amino acids. CDR1 and CDR2 from the germline V gene are MDHEN and SYDVKM. CDR3 in DNA: TGTGCCAGCAGGGGACTAGCGGGAGGTCGCGACGAGCAGTACTTC. Its translation: CASRGLAGGRDEQYF.

This rearrangement joins TRBV5-1 to TRBJ2-3; 14 nucleotides align to TRBD2. This CDR3 region has 17 residues. CDR1 and CDR2 from the germline V gene are SGHRS and YFSETQ. V dropped 3 bases and J dropped 6; count of bases not matched to a gene: 9. For the CDR3, the DNA is TGCGCCAGCAGCTGGGGACTAGCGGGAGCAAGATCGGATACGCAGTATTTT. It is translated as CASSWGLAGARSDTQYF. Filled out from reference TRBV5-1 and TRBJ2-3, the complete variable domain reads KAGVTQTPRYLIKTRGQQVTLSCSPISGHRSVSWYQQTPGQGLQFLFEYFSETQRNKGNFPGRFSGRQFSNSRSEMNVSTLELGDSALYLCASSWGLAGARSDTQYFGPGTRLTVL.